The T cell receptor beta chain under discussion was sequenced for a study of memory CD4+ T cells and cytomegalovirus serostatus. Using immunoSEQ multiplex PCR, the repertoire was profiled, and TCRdb retains in-frame clones only, with some absent. The sample contains more than 45,000 clones, roughly 74% of which appear only once. Single viable CD3+CD4+CD8-CD45RO+ cells were sorted as the memory CD4+ T cells. The sequenced material came from memory CD4+ T cells from blood. The TCR sequence derives from an adult in good health and CMV-seropositive.

This chain's CDR3 is CASSLDLVQVSGNTIYF. CDR3 nucleotides: TGCGCCAGCAGCTTGGATCTTGTACAGGTCTCTGGAAACACCATATATTTT. The chain recombines TRBV5-1 with TRBJ1-3; tentative D call: TRBD1 (5 bases). The CDR3 spans 17 residues. Germline CDR1 and CDR2: SGHRS and YFSETQ. V lost 0 bases, J lost 0 bases, and 13 bases lay in between. The complete variable domain, with remaining parts taken from reference TRBV5-1 and TRBJ1-3, reads KAGVTQTPRYLIKTRGQQVTLSCSPISGHRSVSWYQQTPGQGLQFLFEYFSETQRNKGNFPGRFSGRQFSNSRSEMNVSTLELGDSALYLCASSLDLVQVSGNTIYFGEGSWLTVV.